This T cell receptor (beta chain) was captured by sequencing in a study of T cell changes during pregnancy in multiple sclerosis. The CDR3 is 14 residues long. Germline V gene data show CDR1 as SGDLS and CDR2 as YYNGEE. Trimming cost V 0 bases and J 9 bases, with 13 bases left between them. Clones were sequenced by immunoSEQ multiplex PCR, and TCRdb holds only the in-frame ones, with some missing. This table holds around 48,000 clones, around 90% found once. The V gene is TRBV9, the J gene TRBJ2-1, with D possibly matching TRBD1 (5 bases). The TCR comes from a female donor with multiple sclerosis, enrolled in a pregnancy study. Sequenced here: CD8+ T cells from peripheral blood mononuclear cells, sampled before pregnancy. CDR3 amino acids: CASSVDGALGEQFF. The CDR3 nucleotides are TGTGCCAGCAGCGTAGATGGGGCTCTTGGTGAGCAGTTCTTC. Full variable domain (rest looked up from reference TRBV9 and TRBJ2-1): DSGVTQTPKHLITATGQRVTLRCSPRSGDLSVYWYQQSLDQGLQFLIQYYNGEERAKGNILERFSAQQFPDLHSELNLSSLELGDSALYFCASSVDGALGEQFFGPGTRLTVL.